The 6 T cell receptor beta chains below come from one sample, sequenced in a study of OX40 agonist ivuxolimab in advanced cancers. Here immunoSEQ multiplex PCR was the method, and the copy in TCRdb shows in-frame clones only, minus some. The repertoire holds tens of thousands of clones, with 75% to 90% as singletons. The sequencing used CD4+ or CD8+ T cells sorted from blood, collected in a trial of the OX40 agonist ivuxolimab. The receptors derive from an adult with an advanced solid tumor such as melanoma, head and neck, liver or kidney cancer.

The chain employs TRBV5-5 and TRBJ2-5; the D is unclear. CDR3 length equals 14 residues. The V gene's germline CDR1 is SGHKS and CDR2 YYEKEE (reference sequence). Trimming pared 0 bases from V and 1 base from J, leaving 7 bases between. The CDR3 spells CASSLGASQETQYF. CDR3 nucleotide sequence: TGTGCCAGCAGCTTGGGGGCGAGCCAAGAGACCCAGTACTTC.

This clone has ten or more counts. V usage is TRBV29-1 and J usage is TRBJ1-1; D gene ambiguous. CDR3 length equals 16 residues. From germline, CDR1 is SQVTM and CDR2 ANQGSEA. The V and J ends lost 0 bases and 2 bases respectively, with 16 bases between them. CDR3 protein: CSVEEYTGRSNTEAFF. The CDR3 nucleotides read TGCAGCGTTGAAGAATATACTGGCCGGTCCAACACTGAAGCTTTCTTT.

This clone was observed a handful of times. This chain connects TRBV18 to TRBJ1-1; D is unresolved. The V end was cut by 3 bases, the J end by 1 base, with 9 bases between. CDR3 length: 14 amino acids. Germline V gives CDR1 KGHSH, CDR2 LQKENI. The CDR3 is CASSPYSPNTEAFF. The DNA of the CDR3 is TGTGCCAGCTCACCGTACAGCCCGAACACTGAAGCTTTCTTT. The variable domain in full, with the rest retrieved from reference TRBV18 and TRBJ1-1, is NAGVMQNPRHLVRRRGQEARLRCSPMKGHSHVYWYRQLPEEGLKFMVYLQKENIIDESGMPKERFSAEFPKEGPSILRIQQVVRGDSAAYFCASSPYSPNTEAFFGQGTRLTVV.

The chain carries TRBV6-5 and TRBJ1-4; D not certain. The germline gives CDR1 MNHEY, CDR2 SVGAGI. The CDR3 extends over 14 amino acids. V was trimmed by 4 bases and J by 0 bases, leaving 6 bases between them. For the CDR3, the DNA is TGTGCCAGCAGTTGGGCGCCAACTAATGAAAAACTGTTTTTT. Translation: CASSWAPTNEKLFF.

The CDR3: CASSALQEEKLFF. In DNA, the CDR3 is TGTGCCAGCAGTGCCCTGCAGGAAGAAAAACTGTTTTTT. This rearrangement joins TRBV2 to TRBJ1-4; D is undetermined. In germline, CDR1 is SNHLY, CDR2 FYNNEI. The V gene lost 4 bases and the J gene lost 8 bases, with 11 bases spanning the gap. The CDR3 sequence is 13 residues long.

The DNA of the CDR3 is TGTGCCAGCAGCTCGGGGACTAGCGGGAGAAGGGACAATGAGCAGTTCTTC. Protein sequence: CASSSGTSGRRDNEQFF. This chain uses TRBV7-2 with TRBJ2-1; 14 bases agree with TRBD2. Trimming removed 4 bases from V and 5 bases from J; junction bases left unmatched: 7. Per the germline V gene, CDR1 is SGHTA and CDR2 is FQGNSA. This CDR3 contains 17 residues.